Listed below are T cell receptor beta chains from one sample, sequenced in a study of spatial heterogeneity in lung cancer. Using its own MiXCR run on the 5' RACE reads, TCRdb lists one record per CDR3 protein. The table lists roughly 46,000 distinct CDR3 sequences, 10% to 15% of them singletons. Here the sequenced sample was PBMCs, taken at follow-up. These receptors all come from a male donor with early-stage non-small cell lung cancer. Each CDR3 is given with its conserved first and last residue. Fields, in order: J gene, clone size, CDR3 length, V gene, D gene, CDR3 DNA, CDR3 protein. D genes are given only for firm matches. Clone sizes are given selectively: once, few, many, or a class where the clone is expanded.

J gene: TRBJ1-2; clone size: many; CDR3 length: 13; V gene: TRBV5-1; D gene: .; CDR3 DNA: TGCGCCAGCAGCTTGGCCTCAAATTATGGCTACACCTTC; CDR3 protein: CASSLASNYGYTF
J gene: TRBJ1-6; clone size: few; CDR3 length: 16; V gene: TRBV4-1; D gene: .; CDR3 DNA: TGCGCCAGCAGCCAAGATCCGTTTCGGGTTAATTCACCCCTCCACTTT; CDR3 protein: CASSQDPFRVNSPLHF
J gene: TRBJ1-2; clone size: many; CDR3 length: 12; V gene: TRBV7-2; D gene: .; CDR3 DNA: TGTGCCAGCAGCTTAGGGGGCTATGGCTACACCTTC; CDR3 protein: CASSLGGYGYTF
J gene: TRBJ1-4; clone size: many; CDR3 length: 11; V gene: TRBV28; D gene: .; CDR3 DNA: TGTGCCAGCGTGGTGGGGGAAAAACTGTTTTTT; CDR3 protein: CASVVGEKLFF
J gene: TRBJ2-2; clone size: .; CDR3 length: 14; V gene: TRBV7-2; D gene: .; CDR3 DNA: TGTGCCAGCAGCCCGGGGGCCTACACCGGGGAGCTGTTTTTT; CDR3 protein: CASSPGAYTGELFF
J gene: TRBJ1-5; clone size: few; CDR3 length: 14; V gene: TRBV10-3; D gene: .; CDR3 DNA: TGTGCCATCGGGCCAGGGGAAGCCCATCAGCCCCAGCATTTT; CDR3 protein: CAIGPGEAHQPQHF
J gene: TRBJ1-1; clone size: many; CDR3 length: 12; V gene: TRBV7-2; D gene: .; CDR3 DNA: TGTGCCAGCAGCTTCACCGGGGTCGAAGCTTTCTTT; CDR3 protein: CASSFTGVEAFF
J gene: TRBJ2-2; clone size: .; CDR3 length: 15; V gene: TRBV9; D gene: TRBD1; CDR3 DNA: TGTGCCAGCAGCGTAGAAGCAGGGGGCAACGGGGAGCTGTTTTTT; CDR3 protein: CASSVEAGGNGELFF
J gene: TRBJ2-1; clone size: many; CDR3 length: 13; V gene: TRBV14; D gene: .; CDR3 DNA: TGTGCCAGCCGCCGTATCGGGGCCGGGGAGCAGTTCTTC; CDR3 protein: CASRRIGAGEQFF
J gene: TRBJ2-3; clone size: .; CDR3 length: 13; V gene: TRBV7-9; D gene: .; CDR3 DNA: TGTGCCAGCAGCCCACTACGAGTCTCTTGGCAGTATTTT; CDR3 protein: CASSPLRVSWQYF
J gene: TRBJ1-3; clone size: few; CDR3 length: 14; V gene: TRBV7-2; D gene: .; CDR3 DNA: TGTGCCAGCAGCTTACGGGGATCTGGAAACACCATATATTTT; CDR3 protein: CASSLRGSGNTIYF
J gene: TRBJ1-5; clone size: many; CDR3 length: 13; V gene: TRBV29-1; D gene: .; CDR3 DNA: TGCAGCGTTGCCGAGGGGGAGGGACAGCCCCAGCATTTT; CDR3 protein: CSVAEGEGQPQHF
J gene: TRBJ1-5; clone size: many; CDR3 length: 15; V gene: TRBV12-3/TRBV12-4; D gene: TRBD1; CDR3 DNA: TGTGCCAGCAGTTTAAGGACAGGGGGCAGGCAGCCCCAGCATTTT; CDR3 protein: CASSLRTGGRQPQHF
J gene: TRBJ2-1; clone size: many; CDR3 length: 16; V gene: TRBV7-6; D gene: TRBD1; CDR3 DNA: TGTGCCAGCAGTCTAACCACAGGGGGCCTCTACAATGAGCAGTTCTTC; CDR3 protein: CASSLTTGGLYNEQFF
J gene: TRBJ1-5; clone size: many; CDR3 length: 14; V gene: TRBV3-1; D gene: .; CDR3 DNA: TGTGCCAGCAGCCAAGCGGGGTCCAATCAGCCCCAGCATTTT; CDR3 protein: CASSQAGSNQPQHF
J gene: TRBJ2-7; clone size: many; CDR3 length: 17; V gene: TRBV7-6; D gene: TRBD1; CDR3 DNA: TGTGCCAGCAGCTTTGGACCGACAGGGCTGGGGCCTTACGAGCAGTACTTC; CDR3 protein: CASSFGPTGLGPYEQYF
J gene: TRBJ1-2; clone size: many; CDR3 length: 13; V gene: TRBV5-5; D gene: .; CDR3 DNA: TGTGCCAGCAGCCCGGACGTTAACTATGGCTACACCTTC; CDR3 protein: CASSPDVNYGYTF
J gene: TRBJ2-5; clone size: many; CDR3 length: 16; V gene: TRBV9; D gene: TRBD2; CDR3 DNA: TGTGCCAGCAGCCCTTGGGGTAGCGGGGGGGTGGAGACCCAGTACTTC; CDR3 protein: CASSPWGSGGVETQYF
J gene: TRBJ2-7; clone size: many; CDR3 length: 14; V gene: TRBV28; D gene: .; CDR3 DNA: TGTGCCAGCAGCGGACCCCTGAGACTATACGAGCAGTACTTC; CDR3 protein: CASSGPLRLYEQYF
J gene: TRBJ2-3; clone size: few; CDR3 length: 15; V gene: TRBV7-4; D gene: .; CDR3 DNA: TGTGCCAGCAGCAAGCCCCCCGGTGGGGCAGATACGCAGTATTTT; CDR3 protein: CASSKPPGGADTQYF
J gene: TRBJ1-5; clone size: many; CDR3 length: 17; V gene: TRBV6-2/TRBV6-3; D gene: .; CDR3 DNA: TGTGCCAGCGCCCTAAGTTTCGGAATAGGTGGCAATCAGCCCCAGCATTTT; CDR3 protein: CASALSFGIGGNQPQHF
J gene: TRBJ2-7; clone size: many; CDR3 length: 15; V gene: TRBV9; D gene: TRBD2; CDR3 DNA: TGTGCCAGCAGCGTAGGGAATCTAGCGGGAGACGAGCAGTACTTC; CDR3 protein: CASSVGNLAGDEQYF
J gene: TRBJ2-7; clone size: many; CDR3 length: 12; V gene: TRBV12-3/TRBV12-4; D gene: .; CDR3 DNA: TGTGCCAGGGATAGGGGGTTCTACGAGCAGTACTTC; CDR3 protein: CARDRGFYEQYF
J gene: TRBJ1-2; clone size: many; CDR3 length: 14; V gene: TRBV11-2; D gene: .; CDR3 DNA: TGTGCCAGCAGCTTTTCGGACGGATCCTATGGCTACACCTTC; CDR3 protein: CASSFSDGSYGYTF
J gene: TRBJ1-1; clone size: .; CDR3 length: 13; V gene: TRBV28; D gene: .; CDR3 DNA: TGTGCCAGCAGAGGGGCGGGAGTCGCTGAAGCTTTCTTT; CDR3 protein: CASRGAGVAEAFF